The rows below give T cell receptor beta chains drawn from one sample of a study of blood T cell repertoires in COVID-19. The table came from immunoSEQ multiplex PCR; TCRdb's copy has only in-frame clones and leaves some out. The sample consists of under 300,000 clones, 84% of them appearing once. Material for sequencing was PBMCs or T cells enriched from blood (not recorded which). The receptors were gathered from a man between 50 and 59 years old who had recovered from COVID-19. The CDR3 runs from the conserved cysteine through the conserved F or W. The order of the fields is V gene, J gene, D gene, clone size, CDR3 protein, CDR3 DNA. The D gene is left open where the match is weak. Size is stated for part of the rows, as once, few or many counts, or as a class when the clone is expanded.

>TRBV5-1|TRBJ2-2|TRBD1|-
CATKPGGTGELFF
TGCGCCACCAAACCAGGGGGCACCGGGGAGCTGTTTTTT
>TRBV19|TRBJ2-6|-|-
CASSTLVSGANVLTF
TGTGCCAGTAGCACCCTAGTCTCTGGGGCCAACGTCCTGACTTTC
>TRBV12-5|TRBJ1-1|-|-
CASVNRERAFF
TGTGCTAGTGTGAACAGGGAGAGGGCTTTCTTT
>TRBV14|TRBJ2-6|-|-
CASSRGVGVGANVLTF
TGTGCCAGCAGCCGGGGCGTAGGTGTTGGGGCCAACGTCCTGACTTTC
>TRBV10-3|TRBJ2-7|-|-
CAISSGTPSYEQYF
TGTGCCATCAGTTCCGGGACACCCTCCTACGAGCAGTACTTC
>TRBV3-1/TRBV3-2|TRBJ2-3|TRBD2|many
CASSLGLAGTSTDTQYF
TGTGCCAGCAGCCTCGGACTAGCGGGGACTAGCACAGATACGCAGTATTTT
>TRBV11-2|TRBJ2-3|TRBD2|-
CASSPGGSGRLDTQYF
TGTGCCAGCAGCCCGGGGGGTAGCGGGCGACTGGATACGCAGTATTTT
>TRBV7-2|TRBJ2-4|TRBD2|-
CASSLLERGRYIQYF
TGTGCCAGCAGCTTGTTGGAACGCGGGAGGTATATTCAGTACTTC
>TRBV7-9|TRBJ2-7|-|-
CASSSILGPAGQYF
TGTGCCAGCAGCTCAATCCTGGGCCCTGCCGGGCAGTACTTC
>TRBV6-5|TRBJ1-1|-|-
CASIPSVTTEAFF
TGTGCCAGCATCCCGTCGGTTACCACTGAAGCTTTCTTT
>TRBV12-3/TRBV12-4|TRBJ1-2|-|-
CASGLESGGGYTF
TGTGCCAGCGGCCTGGAGTCAGGCGGGGGCTACACCTTC
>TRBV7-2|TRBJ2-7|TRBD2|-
CASSSGTSGFYEQYF
TGTGCCAGCAGTTCCGGGACTAGCGGGTTCTACGAGCAGTACTTC
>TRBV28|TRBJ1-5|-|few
CASGQGAKSNQPQHF
TGTGCCAGCGGACAAGGAGCAAAGAGCAATCAGCCCCAGCATTTT
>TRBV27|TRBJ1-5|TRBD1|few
CASRGQGGLGSQPQHF
TGTGCCAGCAGAGGACAGGGGGGTCTGGGTAGTCAGCCCCAGCATTTT
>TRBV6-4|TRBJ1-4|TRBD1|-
CASSVNSKGAGEKLFF
TGTGCCAGCAGTGTGAACAGTAAGGGGGCCGGTGAAAAACTGTTTTTT
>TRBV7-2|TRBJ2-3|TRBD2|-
CASSFQLAGSTDTQYF
TGTGCCAGCAGCTTTCAGCTAGCGGGAAGCACAGATACGCAGTATTTT
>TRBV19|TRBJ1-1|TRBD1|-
CASSKGQGNTEAFF
TGTGCCAGTAGTAAGGGACAGGGGAACACTGAAGCTTTCTTT
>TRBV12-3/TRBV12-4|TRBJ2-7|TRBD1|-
CASSNRGLYEQYF
TGTGCCAGCAGCAACAGGGGTCTCTACGAGCAGTACTTC
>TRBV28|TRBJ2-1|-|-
CASSLPGSGTYNEQFF
TGTGCCAGCAGTTTACCGGGTAGCGGAACTTACAATGAGCAGTTCTTC
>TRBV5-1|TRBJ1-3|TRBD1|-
CASSWTGAGNTIYF
TGCGCCAGCAGCTGGACAGGGGCTGGAAACACCATATATTTT